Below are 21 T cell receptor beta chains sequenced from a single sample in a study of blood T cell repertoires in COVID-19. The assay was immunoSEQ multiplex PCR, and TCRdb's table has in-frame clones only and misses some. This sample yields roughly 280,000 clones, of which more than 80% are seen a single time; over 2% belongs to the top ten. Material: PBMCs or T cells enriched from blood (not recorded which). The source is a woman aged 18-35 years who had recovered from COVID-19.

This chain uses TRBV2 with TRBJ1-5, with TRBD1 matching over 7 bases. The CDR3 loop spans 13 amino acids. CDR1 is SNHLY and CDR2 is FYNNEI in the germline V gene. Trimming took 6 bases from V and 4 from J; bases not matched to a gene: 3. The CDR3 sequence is CASSEQGNQPQHF. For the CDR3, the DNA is TGTGCCAGCAGCGAACAGGGGAATCAGCCCCAGCATTTT.

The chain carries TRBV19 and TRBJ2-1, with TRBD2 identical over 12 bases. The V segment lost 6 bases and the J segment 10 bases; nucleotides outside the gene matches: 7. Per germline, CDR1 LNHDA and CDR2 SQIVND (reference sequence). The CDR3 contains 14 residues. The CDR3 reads CASRPRLAGDEQFF. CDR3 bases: TGTGCCAGTAGGCCCCGACTAGCGGGGGACGAGCAGTTCTTC.

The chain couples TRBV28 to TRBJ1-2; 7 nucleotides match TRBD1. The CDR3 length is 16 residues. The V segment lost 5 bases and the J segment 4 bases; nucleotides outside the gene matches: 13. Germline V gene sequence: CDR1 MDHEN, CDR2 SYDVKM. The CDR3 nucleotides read TGTGCCAGCAGTCTCCCCGGGACAGAACCTTTCTATGGCTACACCTTC. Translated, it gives CASSLPGTEPFYGYTF.

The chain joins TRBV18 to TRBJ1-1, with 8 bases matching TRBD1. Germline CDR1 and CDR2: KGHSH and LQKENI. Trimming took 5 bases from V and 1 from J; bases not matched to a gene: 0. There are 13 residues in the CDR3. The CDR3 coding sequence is TGTGCCAGCTCAGGACAGGGGAACACTGAAGCTTTCTTT. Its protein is CASSGQGNTEAFF.

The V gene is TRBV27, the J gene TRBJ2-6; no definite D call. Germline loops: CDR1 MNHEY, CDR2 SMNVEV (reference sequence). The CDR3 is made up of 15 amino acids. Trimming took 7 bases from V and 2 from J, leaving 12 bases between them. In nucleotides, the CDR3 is TGTGCCAGCACTTCCTCGGTCGCTGGGGCCAACGTCCTGACTTTC. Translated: CASTSSVAGANVLTF.

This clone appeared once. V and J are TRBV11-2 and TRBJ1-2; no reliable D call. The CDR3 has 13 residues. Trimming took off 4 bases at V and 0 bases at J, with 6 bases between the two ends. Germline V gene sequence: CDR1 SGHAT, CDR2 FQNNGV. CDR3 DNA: TGTGCCAGCAGCTCGGGGACTAACTATGGCTACACCTTC. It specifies CASSSGTNYGYTF.

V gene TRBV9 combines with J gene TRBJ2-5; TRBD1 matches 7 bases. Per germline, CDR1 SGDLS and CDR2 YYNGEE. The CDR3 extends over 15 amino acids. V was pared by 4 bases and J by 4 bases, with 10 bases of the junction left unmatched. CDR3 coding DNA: TGTGCCAGCAGCCCAGGGGTACAGGGGCCAGAGACCCAGTACTTC. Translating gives CASSPGVQGPETQYF.

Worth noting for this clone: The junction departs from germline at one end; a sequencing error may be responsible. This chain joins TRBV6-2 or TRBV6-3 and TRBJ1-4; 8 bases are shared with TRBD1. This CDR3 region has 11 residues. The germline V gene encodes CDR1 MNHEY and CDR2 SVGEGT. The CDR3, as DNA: TGTGCCAGCAGCCAGGGACAGGCGTTGCTTTTT. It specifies CASSQGQALLF.

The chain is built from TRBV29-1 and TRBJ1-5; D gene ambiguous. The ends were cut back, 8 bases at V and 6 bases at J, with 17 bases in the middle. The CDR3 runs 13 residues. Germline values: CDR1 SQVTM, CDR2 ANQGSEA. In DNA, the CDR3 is TGCAGCTACGGCCCCCCCGGGAGTCAGCCCCAGCATTTT. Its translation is CSYGPPGSQPQHF.

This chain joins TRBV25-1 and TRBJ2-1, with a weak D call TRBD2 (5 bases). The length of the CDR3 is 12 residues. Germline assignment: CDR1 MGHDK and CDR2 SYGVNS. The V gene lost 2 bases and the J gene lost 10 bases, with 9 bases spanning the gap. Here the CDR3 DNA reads TGTGCCAGCAGTGAAAATGGCGGGGAGCAGTTCTTC. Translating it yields CASSENGGEQFF.

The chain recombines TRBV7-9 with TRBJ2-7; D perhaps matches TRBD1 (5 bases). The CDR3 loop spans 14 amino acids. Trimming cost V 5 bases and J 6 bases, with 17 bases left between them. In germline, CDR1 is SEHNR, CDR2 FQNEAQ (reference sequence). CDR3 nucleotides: TGTGCCAGCAGCCCCGTGACAGCATCGGGCGAGCAGTACTTC. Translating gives CASSPVTASGEQYF.

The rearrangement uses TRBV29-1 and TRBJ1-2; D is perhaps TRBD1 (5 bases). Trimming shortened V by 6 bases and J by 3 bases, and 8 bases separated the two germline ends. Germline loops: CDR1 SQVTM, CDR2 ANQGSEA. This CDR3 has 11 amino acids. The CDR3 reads CSVDSYYGYTF. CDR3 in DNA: TGCAGCGTCGACAGCTACTATGGCTACACCTTC.

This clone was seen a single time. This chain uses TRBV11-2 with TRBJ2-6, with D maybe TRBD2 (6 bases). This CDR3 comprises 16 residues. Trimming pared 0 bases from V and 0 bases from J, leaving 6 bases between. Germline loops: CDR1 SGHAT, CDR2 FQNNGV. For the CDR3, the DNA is TGTGCCAGCAGCTTAGAGCGGGGCTCTGGGGCCAACGTCCTGACTTTC. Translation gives CASSLERGSGANVLTF.

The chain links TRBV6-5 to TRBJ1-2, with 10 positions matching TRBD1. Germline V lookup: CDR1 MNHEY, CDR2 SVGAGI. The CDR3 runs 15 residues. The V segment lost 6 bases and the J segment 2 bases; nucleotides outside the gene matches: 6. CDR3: CASSLETGGNYGYTF. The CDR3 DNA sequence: TGTGCCAGCAGCCTCGAGACAGGGGGCAACTATGGCTACACCTTC.

The CDR3 sequence: CASRREDYGYTF. In nucleotides, the CDR3 is TGTGCCAGCAGACGGGAGGACTATGGCTACACCTTC. The rearrangement joins TRBV27 to TRBJ1-2, with no clear D. Germline V lookup: CDR1 MNHEY, CDR2 SMNVEV (reference sequence). This CDR3 is built from 12 residues. V was shortened by 6 bases and J by 3 bases, with 8 bases between the two germline ends.

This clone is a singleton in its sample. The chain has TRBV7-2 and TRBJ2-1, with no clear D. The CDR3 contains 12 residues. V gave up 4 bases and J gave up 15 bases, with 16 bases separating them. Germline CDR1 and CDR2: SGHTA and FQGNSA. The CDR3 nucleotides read TGTGCCAGCAGCTCCAGCGTTGCGGAGTGGTTCTTC. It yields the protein CASSSSVAEWFF.

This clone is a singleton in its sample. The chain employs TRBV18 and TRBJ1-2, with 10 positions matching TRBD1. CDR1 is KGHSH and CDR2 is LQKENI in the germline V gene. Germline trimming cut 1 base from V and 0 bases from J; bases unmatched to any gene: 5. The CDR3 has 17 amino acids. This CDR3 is CASSPRGTGDANYGYTF. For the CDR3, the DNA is TGTGCCAGCTCACCACGCGGGACAGGGGATGCTAACTATGGCTACACCTTC.

CDR3 in DNA: TGTGCCAGCAGAAGGGGCTCGGAGACCCAGTACTTC. It yields the protein CASRRGSETQYF. The rearrangement links TRBV6-5 to TRBJ2-5; the D gene is possibly TRBD1 (5 bases). V was trimmed by 6 bases and J by 5 bases, leaving 10 bases between them. The germline gives CDR1 MNHEY, CDR2 SVGAGI. This CDR3 has 12 amino acids.

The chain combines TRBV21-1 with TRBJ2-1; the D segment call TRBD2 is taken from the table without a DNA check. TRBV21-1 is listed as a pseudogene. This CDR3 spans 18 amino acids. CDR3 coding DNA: TGTGCCAGCAGCAAAGCGCTTTGTCCAGCGGGGGACTACAATGAGCAGTTCTTC. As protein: CASSKALCPAGDYNEQFF.

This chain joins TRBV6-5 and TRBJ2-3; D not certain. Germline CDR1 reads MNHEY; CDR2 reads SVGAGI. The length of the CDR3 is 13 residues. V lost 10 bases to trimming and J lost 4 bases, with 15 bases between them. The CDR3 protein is CATISASPDTQYF. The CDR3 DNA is TGTGCCACCATCTCCGCCAGTCCAGATACGCAGTATTTT.

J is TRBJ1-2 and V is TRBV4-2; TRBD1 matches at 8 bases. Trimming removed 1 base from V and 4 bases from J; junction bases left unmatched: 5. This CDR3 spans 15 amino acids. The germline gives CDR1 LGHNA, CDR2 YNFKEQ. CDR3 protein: CASSQVPQGAYGYTF. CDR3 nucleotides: TGTGCCAGCAGCCAAGTCCCGCAGGGGGCCTATGGCTACACCTTC.